The clone carrying this T cell receptor (beta chain) came up a few times. The record originates from a study of T cell responses to AZD1222 COVID-19 vaccine. This table comes from immunoSEQ multiplex PCR, and its TCRdb copy is limited to in-frame clones, with some not included. The sample consists of about 120,000 clones, 80% to 90% of them appearing once. After removal of 0 bases from V and 1 base from J, the junction contained 1 base not matched to a gene. There are 16 residues in the CDR3. Looked up from germline, CDR1 is SGDLS and CDR2 is YYNGEE. This chain connects TRBV9 to TRBJ2-7, with 13 bases identical to TRBD2. Sequencing used peripheral blood, obtained on day 0 of AZD1222 vaccination. This sequence originates from an adult in good health. The CDR3 sequence: CASSVGGLAGSYEQYF. CDR3 DNA: TGTGCCAGCAGCGTAGGGGGACTAGCGGGATCCTACGAGCAGTACTTC.